A single sample is the source of the 6 T cell receptor beta chains below, sequenced in a study of shared clonotypes between healthy human individuals. Sequencing was performed with immunoSEQ multiplex PCR; in TCRdb, only in-frame clones are kept and a portion is missing. The sample contains more than 2 million clones, roughly 95% of which appear only once. The sequencing input was naive CD4+ T cells sorted from blood. Subset meaning: CD45RA+ positively selected. The receptors come from a man between 18 and 29 years old in good health.

The V gene is TRBV9, the J gene TRBJ2-6; TRBD1 matches at 7 bases. Trimming at V came to 2 bases and at J to 2 bases, leaving 1 base not matched to a gene. Germline CDR1 reads SGDLS; CDR2 reads YYNGEE. The CDR3 is 15 amino acids. This chain's CDR3 is CASSVTGAGANVLTF. The CDR3 nucleotides are TGTGCCAGCAGCGTTACAGGGGCTGGGGCCAACGTCCTGACTTTC. Full variable domain (rest looked up from reference TRBV9 and TRBJ2-6): DSGVTQTPKHLITATGQRVTLRCSPRSGDLSVYWYQQSLDQGLQFLIQYYNGEERAKGNILERFSAQQFPDLHSELNLSSLELGDSALYFCASSVTGAGANVLTFGAGSRLTVL.

This sequence joins TRBV5-1 and TRBJ2-5; maybe TRBD2 (7 bases). CDR3 length equals 13 residues. CDR1 and CDR2 (germline): SGHRS, YFSETQ. Trimming left V 5 bases short and J 2 bases short, with 10 bases between. CDR3 nucleotide sequence: TGCGCCAGCAGGGGAGGGGGACAAGAGACCCAGTACTTC. It is translated as CASRGGGQETQYF.

This sequence joins TRBV10-2 and TRBJ1-2; 10 bases are shared with TRBD1. CDR1 and CDR2 from the germline V gene are WSHSY and SAAADI. V dropped 6 bases and J dropped 4; count of bases not matched to a gene: 8. CDR3 length: 15 amino acids. CDR3 loop: CASRDMTGGIYGYTF. The DNA of the CDR3 is TGCGCCAGCAGAGATATGACAGGGGGCATCTATGGCTACACCTTC.

J is TRBJ1-5 and V is TRBV19; 7 positions agree with TRBD1. Losses at the gene ends were 5 bases for V and 6 bases for J; bases not matched to a gene: 10. Per the germline V gene, CDR1 is LNHDA and CDR2 is SQIVND (reference sequence). CDR3 length: 15 amino acids. This chain's CDR3 is CASSLPGGGGQPQHF. CDR3 DNA sequence: TGTGCCAGTAGTCTCCCGGGAGGGGGCGGTCAGCCCCAGCATTTT.

The V gene is TRBV7-8, the J gene TRBJ2-7, with 14 bases identical to TRBD2. The CDR3 has 15 amino acids. Germline loops: CDR1 SGHVS, CDR2 FQNEAQ. The V segment lost 6 bases and the J segment 4 bases; nucleotides outside the gene matches: 5. The CDR3 DNA sequence: TGTGCCAGCAGTTGGGGACTAGCGGGAGTGTACGAGCAGTACTTC. Its protein is CASSWGLAGVYEQYF.

The chain uses TRBV29-1 and TRBJ2-7, with 10 bases identical to TRBD1. V was pared by 1 base and J by 9 bases, with 6 bases of the junction left unmatched. The CDR3 consists of 13 residues. Germline assignment: CDR1 SQVTM and CDR2 ANQGSEA. The CDR3 DNA reads TGCAGCGTTGAAGGGGACAGGGGAGTACGGCAGTACTTC. Translation gives CSVEGDRGVRQYF.